This TCR beta chain came from a study of cytomegalovirus exposure and HLA in healthy donors. At the time of sampling, donors were nominally healthy, though unrecorded immune exposures were likely. The PCR was carried out with 60 Vbeta primers and 13 Jbeta primers. Only in-frame clones appear in the TCRdb table, and some are missing; sequencing was by immunoSEQ multiplex PCR. The sample yields around 160,000 clones, around 80% seen once. Study-wide findings and caveats: Productive status was seen about 87% or about 30% of the time for most TCR beta V segments in an earlier analysis.

In regard to this clone: Its antigen remains unidentified.

This clonotype was obtained from a human donor in good health. The material sequenced was PBMCs.

The DNA of the CDR3 is TGTGCCAGCAGTCCAGCCAACTATGATGGCTACACCTTC. This translates into CASSPANYDGYTF. The V call is TRBV6-6, the J call TRBJ1-2; D gene unclear. This CDR3 region has 13 residues. V was pared by 5 bases and J by 6 bases, with 13 bases between. Per the germline V gene, CDR1 is MNHNY and CDR2 is SVGAGI (reference sequence).